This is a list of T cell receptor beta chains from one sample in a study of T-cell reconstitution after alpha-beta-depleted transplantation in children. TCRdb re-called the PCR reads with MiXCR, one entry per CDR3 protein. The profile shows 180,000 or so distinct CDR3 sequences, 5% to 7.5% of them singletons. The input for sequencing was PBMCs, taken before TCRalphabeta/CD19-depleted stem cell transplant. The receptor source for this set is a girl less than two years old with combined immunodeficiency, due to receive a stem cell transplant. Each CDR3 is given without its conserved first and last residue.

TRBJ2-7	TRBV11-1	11	ASSLAMGHEQY
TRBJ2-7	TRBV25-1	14	ASSGSGARGSYEQY
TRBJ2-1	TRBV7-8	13	ASSHLSGGANEQF
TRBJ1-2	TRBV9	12	ASSVGPDLYGYT
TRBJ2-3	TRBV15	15	ATSRSLLAGGVDTQY
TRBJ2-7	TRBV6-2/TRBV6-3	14	ASTITGLAPSYEQY
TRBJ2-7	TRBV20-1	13	SALHAGSSSYEQY
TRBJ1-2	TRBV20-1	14	SARDPGAGPNYGYT
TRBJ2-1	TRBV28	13	ASQASPKSYNEQF
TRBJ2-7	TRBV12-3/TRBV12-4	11	ASSFQATDEQY
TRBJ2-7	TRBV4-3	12	ASSQGTGQHEQY
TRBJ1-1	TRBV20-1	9	SARTGGAAF
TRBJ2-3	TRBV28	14	ASSFPRGEGTDTQY
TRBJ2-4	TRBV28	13	ASIDQGARLDIQY
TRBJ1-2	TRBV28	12	ASSLPGHNYGYT
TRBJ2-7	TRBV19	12	ASSTHQNTYEQY
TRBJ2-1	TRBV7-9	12	ASSARRSSNEQF
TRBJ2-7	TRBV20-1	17	SARSPGLAGGQRHYEQY
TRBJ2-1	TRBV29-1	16	SVFLPGLASSSYNEQF
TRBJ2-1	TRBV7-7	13	ASSRDLSPYNEQF
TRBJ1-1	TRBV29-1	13	SVAGESVGNTEAF
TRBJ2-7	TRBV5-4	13	ASSVGGPQPYEQY
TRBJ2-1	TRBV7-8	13	ASSLAWGSGNEQF
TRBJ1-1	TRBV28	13	ASRPSRDRGSEAF
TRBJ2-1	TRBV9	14	ASSVGVGSRYNEQF
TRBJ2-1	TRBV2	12	ASSELAGYNEQF
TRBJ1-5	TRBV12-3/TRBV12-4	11	ASSLGGAQPQH
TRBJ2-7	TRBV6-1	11	ASSESLPYEQY
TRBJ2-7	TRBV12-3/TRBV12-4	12	ASSFEGGNYEQY
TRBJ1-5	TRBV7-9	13	ASSSVPGPNQPQH
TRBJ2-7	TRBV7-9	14	ASSAWAGGTPYEQY
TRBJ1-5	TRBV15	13	ATSRDLGSEQPQH
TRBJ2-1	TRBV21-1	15	ASSPGTSGSSYNEQF